This entry lists 31 T cell receptor beta chains sequenced from one sample in a study of T cell responses to AZD1222 COVID-19 vaccine. TCRdb's table, derived via immunoSEQ multiplex PCR, lists solely in-frame clones and lacks some. The table has around 120,000 clones, around 94% seen once; the top ten hold around 2%. The sequencing used peripheral blood, collected on day 0 of AZD1222 vaccination. The source of these receptors is an adult in good health.

The chain combines TRBV2 with TRBJ1-1; D ambiguous. Trimming removed 4 bases from V and 7 bases from J, with 10 bases in between. Looked up from germline, CDR1 is SNHLY and CDR2 is FYNNEI. The CDR3 runs to 12 residues. This CDR3 is CASSVEGFEAFF. The CDR3 nucleotides read TGTGCCAGCAGTGTCGAAGGTTTTGAAGCTTTCTTT. The complete variable domain, with remaining parts taken from reference TRBV2 and TRBJ1-1, reads EPEVTQTPSHQVTQMGQEVILRCVPISNHLYFYWYRQILGQKVEFLVSFYNNEISEKSEIFDDQFSVERPDGSNFTLKIRSTKLEDSAMYFCASSVEGFEAFFGQGTRLTVV.

This chain joins TRBV5-6 and TRBJ2-1; TRBD1 might be the D (6 bases). From germline, CDR1 is SGHDT and CDR2 YYEEEE. This CDR3 contains 12 residues. V lost 5 bases and J 9 bases, leaving 12 bases between the germline ends. This chain's CDR3 is CASSLQGIEQFF. CDR3 DNA: TGTGCCAGCAGTTTACAGGGTATTGAGCAGTTCTTC.

The rearrangement links TRBV27 to TRBJ1-6, with 7 bases fitting TRBD1. Germline-derived CDR1 and CDR2 are MNHEY and SMNVEV (reference sequence). V dropped 4 bases and J dropped 4; count of bases not matched to a gene: 4. The CDR3 is 15 amino acids. CDR3 region: CASSSGGRYNSPLHF. The CDR3 DNA is TGTGCCAGCAGTTCAGGGGGTCGGTATAATTCACCCCTCCACTTT.

CDR3 coding DNA: TGTGCCAGCAGCCCCGACAGGTTCTCCTACGAGCAGTACTTC. This sequence encodes CASSPDRFSYEQYF. This sequence joins TRBV7-9 and TRBJ2-7; TRBD1 is a possible D gene (6 bases). Trimming removed 5 bases from V and 0 bases from J, with 11 bases in between. Germline lookup yields CDR1 SEHNR and CDR2 FQNEAQ (reference sequence). CDR3 size: 14 residues.

This rearrangement joins TRBV4-1 to TRBJ2-1; maybe TRBD2 (5 bases). V dropped 1 base and J dropped 7 bases, with 20 bases sitting between them. Germline CDR1 and CDR2: MGHRA and YSYEKL. The length of the CDR3 is 17 residues. CDR3 protein: CASSQARVAPVMNEQFF. Written as DNA, the CDR3 is TGCGCCAGCAGCCAAGCGAGGGTAGCTCCCGTTATGAATGAGCAGTTCTTC.

V usage is TRBV7-9 and J usage is TRBJ2-3; unclear D gene. V lost 6 bases and J lost 0, with 4 bases in between. CDR1 and CDR2 from the germline V gene are SEHNR and FQNEAQ (reference sequence). CDR3 length: 12 amino acids. The CDR3 protein is CASRTSTDTQYF. The CDR3 coding sequence is TGTGCCAGCAGAACTAGCACAGATACGCAGTATTTT. Complete variable domain (other parts from reference TRBV7-9 and TRBJ2-3): DTGVSQNPRHKITKRGQNVTFRCDPISEHNRLYWYRQTLGQGPEFLTYFQNEAQLEKSRLLSDRFSAERPKGSFSTLEIQRTEQGDSAMYLCASRTSTDTQYFGPGTRLTVL.

J is TRBJ1-1 and V is TRBV18; no reliable D call. Looked up from germline, CDR1 is KGHSH and CDR2 is LQKENI. The CDR3 runs 14 residues. Trimming took 2 bases from V and 0 from J, leaving 7 bases between them. The DNA of the CDR3 is TGTGCCAGCTCACCAATCACACTGAACACTGAAGCTTTCTTT. This codes for CASSPITLNTEAFF.

This chain connects TRBV30 to TRBJ1-1; D call uncertain. Germline loops: CDR1 GTSNPN, CDR2 SVGIG (reference sequence). V was clipped by 2 bases and J by 1 base, with 17 bases between them. The CDR3 runs 16 residues. CDR3 DNA sequence: TGTGCCTGGAGTCCGGCATCTCGGCAGAAGAACACTGAAGCTTTCTTT. Translated, it gives CAWSPASRQKNTEAFF.

This clone was picked up one time. The chain employs TRBV2 and TRBJ2-5, with a possible D match to TRBD2 (6 bases). This CDR3 spans 12 amino acids. The V gene lost 6 bases and the J gene lost 13 bases, with 18 bases spanning the gap. Germline V gives CDR1 SNHLY, CDR2 FYNNEI. DNA of the CDR3: TGTGCCAGCAGCCCCTTAGGAGGGCCGGGGTACTTC. This gives the protein CASSPLGGPGYF.

Only one count was recorded for this clone. This chain connects TRBV7-9 to TRBJ2-7; perhaps D is TRBD1 or TRBD2 (5 bases each). CDR1 SEHNR and CDR2 FQNEAQ come from the germline V gene (reference sequence). V lost 5 bases to trimming and J lost 6 bases, with 20 bases between them. The CDR3 totals 15 residues. The CDR3 DNA is TGTGCCAGCAGCCTACTCAACCCGGGGCATGGCGAGCAGTACTTC. Residues: CASSLLNPGHGEQYF.

The V gene is TRBV30, the J gene TRBJ1-4; 7 positions match TRBD1. The CDR3 has 14 residues. Trimming cost V 2 bases and J 6 bases; bases outside gene matches: 6. Germline-derived CDR1 and CDR2 are GTSNPN and SVGIG (reference sequence). The CDR3 DNA is TGTGCCTGGAGTCTACCAGGGGGTCATGAAAAACTGTTTTTT. It translates to CAWSLPGGHEKLFF.

V usage is TRBV28 and J usage is TRBJ1-4, with 9 positions matching TRBD1. V was pared by 6 bases and J by 7 bases, with 6 bases of the junction left unmatched. Germline V gives CDR1 MDHEN, CDR2 SYDVKM. This CDR3 has 14 residues. CDR3 DNA sequence: TGTGCCAGCAGATACAGGGGGCCCGGTGAAAAACTGTTTTTT. Translating it yields CASRYRGPGEKLFF.

The chain links TRBV12-3 or TRBV12-4 to TRBJ1-2, with no clear D. Trimming cost V 4 bases and J 7 bases, with 13 bases left between them. The CDR3 has 13 amino acids. CDR3 in amino acids: CASSSRLFGGYTF. CDR3 coding DNA: TGTGCCAGCAGTTCACGACTATTTGGTGGCTACACCTTC.

This clone was seen just once. The CDR3: CASSSSGTGGWNQPQHF. For the CDR3, the DNA is TGTGCCAGCAGCTCATCCGGGACAGGGGGATGGAATCAGCCCCAGCATTTT. V and J are TRBV5-6 and TRBJ1-5; 11 positions match TRBD1. This CDR3 is 17 amino acids long. CDR1 is SGHDT and CDR2 is YYEEEE in the germline V gene. With 3 bases clipped from V and 4 bases from J, the junction kept 9 bases outside the gene matches.

V usage is TRBV19 and J usage is TRBJ1-2, with TRBD1 matching 9 bases. J gave up 0 bases and V 5 bases, and 4 bases lay outside the gene matches. CDR1 LNHDA and CDR2 SQIVND come from the germline V gene (reference sequence). The CDR3 covers 15 residues. The CDR3 here is CASSPGTGTNYGYTF. The CDR3 region has the DNA TGTGCCAGTAGTCCCGGGACAGGGACTAACTATGGCTACACCTTC.

The chain employs TRBV12-3 or TRBV12-4 and TRBJ2-7; 7 bases align to TRBD1. V was pared by 6 bases and J by 6 bases, with 8 bases of the junction left unmatched. The CDR3 is made up of 13 amino acids. The CDR3 nucleotides read TGTGCCAGCAGACTCGACAGGGTGAGCGAGCAGTACTTC. It yields the protein CASRLDRVSEQYF.

The CDR3: CASSLTPGGQANSPLHF. The CDR3 DNA reads as TGTGCCAGCAGCTTGACTCCGGGCGGACAGGCTAATTCACCCCTCCACTTT. The V call is TRBV5-4, the J call TRBJ1-6, with 7 nucleotides matching TRBD1. J lost 6 bases, V lost 1 base, and 10 bases had no gene match. The CDR3 runs to 17 residues. The germline V gene has CDR1 SGHNT and CDR2 YYREEE (reference sequence).

The gene calls are TRBV7-9 and TRBJ1-1; possibly TRBD1 for D (5 bases). This CDR3 comprises 14 residues. The germline CDR1 and CDR2 sequences are SEHNR and FQNEAQ (reference sequence). With 2 bases removed from V and 3 bases from J, the gap between germline ends came to 10 bases. The CDR3 DNA follows: TGTGCCAGCAGCTTAATGGGGGTGGACACTGAAGCTTTCTTT. Protein product: CASSLMGVDTEAFF. The full variable domain, completed using reference TRBV7-9 and TRBJ1-1, is DTGVSQNPRHKITKRGQNVTFRCDPISEHNRLYWYRQTLGQGPEFLTYFQNEAQLEKSRLLSDRFSAERPKGSFSTLEIQRTEQGDSAMYLCASSLMGVDTEAFFGQGTRLTVV.

The chain has TRBV7-3 and TRBJ1-2; 10 nucleotides match TRBD1. The CDR3 consists of 15 residues. With 5 bases clipped from V and 4 bases from J, the junction kept 7 bases outside the gene matches. Germline lookup yields CDR1 SGHTA and CDR2 FQGTGA. CDR3 sequence (DNA): TGTGCCAGCAGCGCACGACAGGGGGCCTCCTATGGCTACACCTTC. Encoded protein: CASSARQGASYGYTF.

The V and J genes are TRBV7-3 and TRBJ2-1, with D possibly matching TRBD1 (6 bases). This CDR3 spans 12 amino acids. The germline V and J ends were trimmed by 4 bases and 10 bases, with 11 bases remaining between them. Per germline, CDR1 SGHTA and CDR2 FQGTGA. This CDR3 reads CASSSPGQEQFF. Written as DNA, the CDR3 is TGTGCCAGCAGCTCTCCGGGACAAGAGCAGTTCTTC.

The rearrangement joins TRBV19 to TRBJ2-7; 9 nucleotides align to TRBD1. Germline V lookup: CDR1 LNHDA, CDR2 SQIVND (reference sequence). With 7 bases clipped from V and 5 bases from J, the junction kept 9 bases outside the gene matches. The CDR3 runs to 14 residues. The CDR3 spells CASTGEGQGNEQYF. CDR3 bases: TGTGCCAGTACTGGAGAGGGACAGGGTAACGAGCAGTACTTC.

CDR3: CASGPGGRSAEAFF. The CDR3 DNA reads as TGTGCCAGCGGACCAGGGGGACGTAGTGCTGAAGCTTTCTTT. The chain is built from TRBV7-2 and TRBJ1-1; 7 positions agree with TRBD1. The CDR3 sequence is 14 residues long. The V gene end was trimmed by 8 bases and the J gene end by 6 bases; junction bases not matched to a gene: 12. Germline V gene data show CDR1 as SGHTA and CDR2 as FQGNSA.

The chain has TRBV9 and TRBJ2-7, with a possible D match to TRBD1 (6 bases). V dropped 2 bases and J dropped 3 bases, with 9 bases sitting between them. The CDR3 covers 13 residues. Germline V gives CDR1 SGDLS, CDR2 YYNGEE. In DNA form, the CDR3 reads TGTGCCAGCAGCGTGAGAGGGGGCTACGAGCAGTACTTC. This translates into CASSVRGGYEQYF.

V is TRBV28 and J is TRBJ1-6, with TRBD1 as a possible D gene (6 bases). Germline V gene lookup returns CDR1 MDHEN and CDR2 SYDVKM. The CDR3 sequence is 19 residues long. Trimming removed 2 bases at V and 5 bases at J, with 22 bases between. CDR3 coding DNA: TGTGCCAGCAGTTTAGCTGGGACACCAAGCTCTGTAGATAATTCACCCCTCCACTTT. Translating gives CASSLAGTPSSVDNSPLHF.

The chain couples TRBV3-1 (or the pseudogene TRBV3-2) to TRBJ1-2, with 7 bases lining up with TRBD1. V gave up 11 bases and J gave up 8 bases; unmatched junction bases: 14. CDR1 is LGHDT, CDR2 YNNKEL, per germline (reference sequence). There are 13 residues in the CDR3. CDR3 sequence (DNA): TGTGCCGCCGGAAAAGGGGGCCAGGCGGGCTACACCTTC. Translated, it gives CAAGKGGQAGYTF.

The chain combines TRBV28 with TRBJ1-3; perhaps TRBD1 as D (5 bases). Germline CDR1 reads MDHEN; CDR2 reads SYDVKM. The ends were cut back, 6 bases at V and 7 bases at J, with 13 bases in the middle. The CDR3 is 13 amino acids. The CDR3 here is CASSSRADNTIYF. CDR3 nucleotide sequence: TGTGCCAGCAGCAGCAGGGCCGACAACACCATATATTTT.

The chain has TRBV6-4 and TRBJ2-1; a weak D match, TRBD2 (5 bases). Germline-derived CDR1 and CDR2 are MRHNA and SNTAGT. Trimming took 7 bases from V and 8 from J, leaving 12 bases between them. This CDR3 is built from 12 residues. The CDR3 sequence: CASTELVDEQFF. CDR3 DNA: TGTGCCAGCACCGAACTAGTTGATGAGCAGTTCTTC.

The rearrangement links TRBV19 to TRBJ2-1, with unresolved D. Germline CDR1 reads LNHDA; CDR2 reads SQIVND (reference sequence). The CDR3 contains 14 residues. V was trimmed by 4 bases and J by 10 bases, leaving 17 bases between them. CDR3 nucleotides: TGTGCCAGTAGTACCGAGCACTTAGCAGGCGAGCAGTTCTTC. Amino acids: CASSTEHLAGEQFF.

The V and J genes are TRBV6-2 or TRBV6-3 and TRBJ1-1, with D unresolved. This CDR3 comprises 16 residues. Germline values: CDR1 MNHEY, CDR2 SVGEGT. Trimming took off 0 bases at V and 2 bases at J, with 13 bases between the two ends. The CDR3 DNA is TGTGCCAGCAGTTACTCGATACTTAGGACCAACACTGAAGCTTTCTTT. Translation: CASSYSILRTNTEAFF.

This clone appeared a single time. V and J are TRBV7-9 and TRBJ1-2; D not resolved. Per the germline V gene, CDR1 is SEHNR and CDR2 is FQNEAQ (reference sequence). The germline V and J ends were trimmed by 4 bases and 6 bases, with 15 bases remaining between them. The CDR3 loop spans 14 amino acids. The DNA for the CDR3 is TGTGCCAGCAGCTCCGAGACCTTCACTAATGGCTACACCTTC. This encodes CASSSETFTNGYTF.

The chain links TRBV6-5 to TRBJ1-3, with D unresolved. Germline assignment: CDR1 MNHEY and CDR2 SVGAGI. Trimming cost V 7 bases and J 0 bases, with 13 bases left between them. This CDR3 is 15 amino acids long. The CDR3 sequence: CASTSRVSSGNTIYF. The CDR3 DNA reads as TGTGCCAGCACAAGCCGGGTTTCCTCTGGAAACACCATATATTTT.